This is a list of T cell receptor beta chains from one sample in a study of T-cell memory formation after mild COVID-19. Each CDR3 protein is one row after TCRdb ran MiXCR on the 5' RACE reads. The data show under 300,000 distinct CDR3 sequences, around 17% seen once. Sequences were obtained from PBMCs or a T cell subset sorted from them (not recorded which). These receptors all stem from a man aged 18 to 30 who had mild COVID-19 (a few samples of this study predate the infection). Cell type and time point are not known. Each CDR3 is given with its conserved first and last residue. The D gene is left open where the match is weak. Size is stated for part of the rows, as once, few or many counts, or as a class when the clone is expanded.

CDR3nt: TGCAGTGCTAGAGATCGGACAGGGGAATTGGGCTATGGCTACACCTTC
CDR3aa: CSARDRTGELGYGYTF
abundance: NA
v_gene: TRBV20-1
d_gene: TRBD1
j_gene: TRBJ1-2

CDR3nt: TGCGCCAGCAGAAGACCAGGGGCTGGTAGCGGTACAGATACGCAGTATTTT
CDR3aa: CASRRPGAGSGTDTQYF
abundance: few
v_gene: TRBV4-1
d_gene: NA
j_gene: TRBJ2-3

CDR3nt: TGTGCCAGCAGCGGAGAAGTGAACACTGAAGCTTTCTTT
CDR3aa: CASSGEVNTEAFF
abundance: NA
v_gene: TRBV6-1
d_gene: NA
j_gene: TRBJ1-1

CDR3nt: TGTGCCATCAGTGAGGGACAGGGGGCCCACGAGCAGTACTTC
CDR3aa: CAISEGQGAHEQYF
abundance: NA
v_gene: TRBV10-3
d_gene: TRBD1
j_gene: TRBJ2-7

CDR3nt: TGCAGCGTAGGCCAGGGGGCTGACTATGGCTACACCTTC
CDR3aa: CSVGQGADYGYTF
abundance: few
v_gene: TRBV29-1
d_gene: TRBD1
j_gene: TRBJ1-2

CDR3nt: TGCAGCGCTAGACAGATCAACACCGGGGAGCTGTTTTTT
CDR3aa: CSARQINTGELFF
abundance: NA
v_gene: TRBV29-1
d_gene: NA
j_gene: TRBJ2-2

CDR3nt: TGTGCCAGCAGTTCTAGAGGTCCCCAAAGCAATCAGCCCCAGCATTTT
CDR3aa: CASSSRGPQSNQPQHF
abundance: NA
v_gene: TRBV6-5
d_gene: NA
j_gene: TRBJ1-5

CDR3nt: TGTGCCAGCAGCGACAGCGGGGGGGCCCATGAGCAGTTCTTC
CDR3aa: CASSDSGGAHEQFF
abundance: many
v_gene: TRBV11-2
d_gene: TRBD2
j_gene: TRBJ2-1

CDR3nt: TGCGCCAGCAGCTTAGGCCTAGAGGTGGGAGAGACCCAGTACTTC
CDR3aa: CASSLGLEVGETQYF
abundance: NA
v_gene: TRBV5-1
d_gene: NA
j_gene: TRBJ2-5

CDR3nt: TGTGCCAGCAGCCCCAAAGCTCAGAACACTGAAGCTTTCTTT
CDR3aa: CASSPKAQNTEAFF
abundance: few
v_gene: TRBV7-2
d_gene: NA
j_gene: TRBJ1-1

CDR3nt: TGCAGTGCTAGAGATCGGGAGACTATCAACACCGGGGAGCTGTTTTTT
CDR3aa: CSARDRETINTGELFF
abundance: few
v_gene: TRBV20-1
d_gene: NA
j_gene: TRBJ2-2

CDR3nt: TGTGCCAGCAGCCCGCTCGGGACAGGGGGAGTCGAGCAGTACTTC
CDR3aa: CASSPLGTGGVEQYF
abundance: NA
v_gene: TRBV3-1
d_gene: TRBD1
j_gene: TRBJ2-7

CDR3nt: TGTGCCAGCAGCTTAGTCCCCCCTAGCGGGGGAACCGGGGAGCTGTTTTTT
CDR3aa: CASSLVPPSGGTGELFF
abundance: NA
v_gene: TRBV7-2
d_gene: TRBD2
j_gene: TRBJ2-2

CDR3nt: TGTGCCAGCAGTTTAACAGGGGCTAAGACCCAGTACTTC
CDR3aa: CASSLTGAKTQYF
abundance: many
v_gene: TRBV12-3/TRBV12-4
d_gene: TRBD1
j_gene: TRBJ2-5

CDR3nt: TGTGCCAGCACAGGGATCCAAAATTTCATGAACACTGAAGCTTTCTTT
CDR3aa: CASTGIQNFMNTEAFF
abundance: few
v_gene: TRBV6-2/TRBV6-3
d_gene: NA
j_gene: TRBJ1-1

CDR3nt: TGTGCCAGCAGTTACAAGGGAAACACTGAAGCTTTCTTT
CDR3aa: CASSYKGNTEAFF
abundance: NA
v_gene: TRBV6-5
d_gene: NA
j_gene: TRBJ1-1

CDR3nt: TGTGCCAGCAGCCCCGGGTACTCCTACAATGAGCAGTTCTTC
CDR3aa: CASSPGYSYNEQFF
abundance: few
v_gene: TRBV7-3
d_gene: NA
j_gene: TRBJ2-1

CDR3nt: TGCAGCGCCCGGAGGGTACAAGAGACCCAGTACTTC
CDR3aa: CSARRVQETQYF
abundance: few
v_gene: TRBV29-1
d_gene: NA
j_gene: TRBJ2-5

CDR3nt: TGTGCCAGCAGCCAGGGCGGCTCCTACAATGAGCAGTTCTTC
CDR3aa: CASSQGGSYNEQFF
abundance: many
v_gene: TRBV7-3
d_gene: NA
j_gene: TRBJ2-1

CDR3nt: TGCGCCAGCAGCCTTCAGCAAGCCTACGAGCAGTACTTC
CDR3aa: CASSLQQAYEQYF
abundance: NA
v_gene: TRBV4-1
d_gene: NA
j_gene: TRBJ2-7

CDR3nt: TGTGCCAGCAGCGGGGACATACAAGAGACCCAGTACTTC
CDR3aa: CASSGDIQETQYF
abundance: few
v_gene: TRBV7-9
d_gene: NA
j_gene: TRBJ2-5

CDR3nt: TGCGCCAGCAGCCAAGAGGATAGGGATTACACTGAAGCTTTCTTT
CDR3aa: CASSQEDRDYTEAFF
abundance: NA
v_gene: TRBV4-1
d_gene: NA
j_gene: TRBJ1-1

CDR3nt: TGTGCCAGCAGACCCAGGGTGAACATTCAGTACTTC
CDR3aa: CASRPRVNIQYF
abundance: few
v_gene: TRBV2
d_gene: NA
j_gene: TRBJ2-4

CDR3nt: TGTGCCAGCAGCCGCCCAGGGGCAGACTACGAGCAGTACTTC
CDR3aa: CASSRPGADYEQYF
abundance: NA
v_gene: TRBV7-2
d_gene: NA
j_gene: TRBJ2-7

CDR3nt: TGTGCCAGCAGTTTATCGACCGCACGCCAAGAGACCCAGTACTTC
CDR3aa: CASSLSTARQETQYF
abundance: few
v_gene: TRBV27
d_gene: NA
j_gene: TRBJ2-5

CDR3nt: TGCAGTGCTGTGATCGTGCGGGCAGGGACCTACAATGAGCAGTTCTTC
CDR3aa: CSAVIVRAGTYNEQFF
abundance: NA
v_gene: TRBV20-1
d_gene: NA
j_gene: TRBJ2-1

CDR3nt: TGCAGCGTAAGACCCGGGACGGTGAGCACAGATACGCAGTATTTT
CDR3aa: CSVRPGTVSTDTQYF
abundance: NA
v_gene: TRBV29-1
d_gene: NA
j_gene: TRBJ2-3

CDR3nt: TGCGCCAGCAGCGTCCAGGAGCCGCACACAGATACGCAGTATTTT
CDR3aa: CASSVQEPHTDTQYF
abundance: many
v_gene: TRBV5-1
d_gene: NA
j_gene: TRBJ2-3

CDR3nt: TGCGCCAGCAGCGCCTATGGGGAAGAGAATGAGCAGTTCTTC
CDR3aa: CASSAYGEENEQFF
abundance: many
v_gene: TRBV5-1
d_gene: NA
j_gene: TRBJ2-1

CDR3nt: TGTGCCAGCAGTTATCCGGTCGGGGGATACTACGAGCAGTACTTC
CDR3aa: CASSYPVGGYYEQYF
abundance: many
v_gene: TRBV6-5
d_gene: NA
j_gene: TRBJ2-7

CDR3nt: TGTGCCAGCAGCTTCTCGGGGGTGGGTGAGCAGTTCTTC
CDR3aa: CASSFSGVGEQFF
abundance: few
v_gene: TRBV7-8
d_gene: NA
j_gene: TRBJ2-1

CDR3nt: TGTGCCAGCCTGGGGACGGGGGATTACAATGAGCAGTTCTTC
CDR3aa: CASLGTGDYNEQFF
abundance: few
v_gene: TRBV7-9
d_gene: NA
j_gene: TRBJ2-1

CDR3nt: TGTGCCAGCAGCTTACGGGGAAACACCATATATTTT
CDR3aa: CASSLRGNTIYF
abundance: NA
v_gene: TRBV7-9
d_gene: NA
j_gene: TRBJ1-3

CDR3nt: TGTGCCAGCGGTCGCCAACTAGTGACCCCACTCTTC
CDR3aa: CASGRQLVTPLF
abundance: few
v_gene: TRBV2
d_gene: NA
j_gene: TRBJ2-1

CDR3nt: TGTGCCAGCAGCGCACTAGCGGGGAGGGGCCGGCAGTATTTT
CDR3aa: CASSALAGRGRQYF
abundance: NA
v_gene: TRBV7-2
d_gene: TRBD2
j_gene: TRBJ2-3

CDR3nt: TGTGCCAGCAAAGCCCAGGCGGGTAGGACTAGCGGGGGGCCTTCCTACGAGCAGTACTTC
CDR3aa: CASKAQAGRTSGGPSYEQYF
abundance: NA
v_gene: TRBV27
d_gene: TRBD2
j_gene: TRBJ2-7

CDR3nt: TGTGCCAGCAGCCCCTGGCGGGGGGGAATCGAGACCCAGTACTTC
CDR3aa: CASSPWRGGIETQYF
abundance: NA
v_gene: TRBV5-5
d_gene: TRBD2
j_gene: TRBJ2-5

CDR3nt: TGTGCCAGCGGCCGACAGGGGGATTATGGCTACACCTTC
CDR3aa: CASGRQGDYGYTF
abundance: NA
v_gene: TRBV18
d_gene: TRBD1
j_gene: TRBJ1-2

CDR3nt: TGTGCCAGCACCACAGGGGAACTGCCCCAGCATTTT
CDR3aa: CASTTGELPQHF
abundance: NA
v_gene: TRBV27
d_gene: TRBD1
j_gene: TRBJ1-5

CDR3nt: TGTGCCAGCACGCCTAGCGGGGGGCTACCCGGGGAGCTGTTTTTT
CDR3aa: CASTPSGGLPGELFF
abundance: NA
v_gene: TRBV6-6
d_gene: TRBD2
j_gene: TRBJ2-2